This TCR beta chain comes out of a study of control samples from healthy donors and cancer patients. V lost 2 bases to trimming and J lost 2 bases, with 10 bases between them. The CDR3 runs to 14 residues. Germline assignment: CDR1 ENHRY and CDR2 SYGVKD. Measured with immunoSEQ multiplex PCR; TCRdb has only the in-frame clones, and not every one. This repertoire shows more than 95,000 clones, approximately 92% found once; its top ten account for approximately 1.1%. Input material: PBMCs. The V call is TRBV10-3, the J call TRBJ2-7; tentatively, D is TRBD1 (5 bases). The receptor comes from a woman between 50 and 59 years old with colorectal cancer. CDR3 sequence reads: CAISEIGRAYEQYF. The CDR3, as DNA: TGTGCCATCAGTGAGATCGGCAGGGCCTACGAGCAGTACTTC.